The sequence of this T cell receptor (beta chain) was determined in a study of CD8 T cells in ankylosing spondylitis. V was trimmed by 4 bases and J by 7 bases, leaving 19 bases between them. This CDR3 contains 16 residues. This clonotype showed up just a few times. Its antigen is as yet unknown. Whole-study findings and limits: Disease-linked clones were found to be CD8+ and relatively rare in peripheral blood. Clones linked to disease were reported to show significant enrichment in matched ankylosing spondylitis synovial fluid. In reactive arthritis synovial fluid and blood, some motif variants had been reported before.

The TCR beta libraries were generated through quantitative 5'-RACE incorporating molecular barcodes. One entry per CDR3 protein results from TCRdb running MiXCR on the 5' RACE reads. The sample records around 210,000 distinct CDR3 sequences, 8% to 9% being singletons. The sample was blood, either unsorted or a sorted T cell fraction (not recorded which). This TCR derives from a female donor with ankylosing spondylitis or in good health (not recorded which). The chain combines TRBV12-3 or TRBV12-4 with TRBJ1-4, with no clear D. The CDR3, as DNA: TGTGCCAGCAGTTCCGGATTCAGTGGGTTTGGTGAAAAACTGTTTTTT. It encodes CASSSGFSGFGEKLFF.